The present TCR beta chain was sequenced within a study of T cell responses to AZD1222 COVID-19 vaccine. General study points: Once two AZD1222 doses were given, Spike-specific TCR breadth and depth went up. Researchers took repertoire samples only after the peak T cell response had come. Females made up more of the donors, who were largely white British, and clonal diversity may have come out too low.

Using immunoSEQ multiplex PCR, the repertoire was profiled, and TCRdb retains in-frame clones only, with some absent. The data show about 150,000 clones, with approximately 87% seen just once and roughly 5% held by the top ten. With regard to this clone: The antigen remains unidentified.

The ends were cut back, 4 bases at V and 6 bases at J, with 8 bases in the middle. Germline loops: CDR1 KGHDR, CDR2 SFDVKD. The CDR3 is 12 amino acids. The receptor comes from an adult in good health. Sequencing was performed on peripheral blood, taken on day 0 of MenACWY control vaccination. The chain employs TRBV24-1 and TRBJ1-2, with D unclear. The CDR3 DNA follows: TGTGCCACCAGTGACCTGATAGATGGCTACACCTTC. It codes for CATSDLIDGYTF.